This TCR beta chain is drawn from a study of spatial heterogeneity in lung cancer. TCRdb ran MiXCR on the 5' RACE reads and lists one entry per CDR3 protein. The table lists 3,000 to 4,000 distinct CDR3 sequences, roughly 4.8% of them singletons. This clonotype was picked up many times. Its antigen is not known. Noted time point: sample taken at primary tumor resection. Study conclusions and caveats: The numbers of ubiquitous and regional expanded TCRs correlated with ubiquitous and regional nonsynonymous mutations, respectively. One measure, the expanded intratumoral alpha and beta TCR count, tracked tumor mutation counts. Estimated TCR-seq coverage of tumor T cells was only 6% to 9% for alpha chains. For beta chains, the corresponding estimate was roughly 12%.

Sequences were derived from lung tumor tissue, sampled at surgery. The receptor comes from a female donor with early-stage non-small cell lung cancer.

The CDR3 protein is CASTLTGMGSYEQYF. In nucleotides, the CDR3 is TGTGCCAGCACCTTGACAGGGATGGGGTCCTACGAGCAGTACTTC. This chain uses TRBV27 with TRBJ2-7; TRBD1 agrees at 7 bases. CDR3 length: 15 amino acids. CDR1 is MNHEY and CDR2 is SMNVEV in the germline V gene (reference sequence). With V trimmed by 7 bases and J by 1 base, 10 bases remained unmatched.